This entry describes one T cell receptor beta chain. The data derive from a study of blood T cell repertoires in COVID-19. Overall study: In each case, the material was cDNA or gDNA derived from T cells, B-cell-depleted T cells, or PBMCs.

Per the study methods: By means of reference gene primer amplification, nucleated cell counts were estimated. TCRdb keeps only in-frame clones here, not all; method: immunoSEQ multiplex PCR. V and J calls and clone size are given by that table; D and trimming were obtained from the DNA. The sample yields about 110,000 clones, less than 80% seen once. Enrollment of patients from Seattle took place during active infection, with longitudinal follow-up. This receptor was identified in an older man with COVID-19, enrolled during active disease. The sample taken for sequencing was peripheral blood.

The CDR3 region is CASSFLAGAYEQYF. CDR3 bases: TGTGCCAGCAGTTTCCTAGCGGGGGCCTACGAGCAGTACTTC. This sequence joins TRBV28 and TRBJ2-7; 10 bases are a match to TRBD2. CDR3 length: 14 amino acids. After removal of 3 bases from V and 2 bases from J, the junction contained 1 base not matched to a gene. Germline CDR1 reads MDHEN; CDR2 reads SYDVKM.